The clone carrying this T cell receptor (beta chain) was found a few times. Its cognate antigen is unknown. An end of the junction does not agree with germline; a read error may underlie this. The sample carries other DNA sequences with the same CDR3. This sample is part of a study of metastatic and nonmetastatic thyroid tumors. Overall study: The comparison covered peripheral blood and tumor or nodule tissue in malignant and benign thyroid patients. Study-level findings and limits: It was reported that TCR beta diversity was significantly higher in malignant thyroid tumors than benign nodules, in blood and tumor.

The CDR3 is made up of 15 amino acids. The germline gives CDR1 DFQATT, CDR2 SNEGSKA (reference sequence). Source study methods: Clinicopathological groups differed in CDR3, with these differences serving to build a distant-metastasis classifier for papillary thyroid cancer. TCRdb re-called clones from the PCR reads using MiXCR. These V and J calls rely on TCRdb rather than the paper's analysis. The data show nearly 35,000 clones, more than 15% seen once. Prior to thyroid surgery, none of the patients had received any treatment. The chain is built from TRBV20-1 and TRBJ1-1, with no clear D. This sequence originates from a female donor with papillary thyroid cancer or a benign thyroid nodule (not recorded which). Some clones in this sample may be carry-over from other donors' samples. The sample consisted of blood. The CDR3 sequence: CSATREASLNTEAFF. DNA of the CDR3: TGCAGTGCTACCCGGGAGGCCTCCCTGAACACTGAAGCCTTCTTT.